This TCR beta chain was captured in a study of Graves' ophthalmopathy and Graves' hyperthyroidism. Clinicians diagnosed using symptoms, serum thyroxine, TRAb, thyroid ultrasound and orbital computed tomography. Findings and caveats of the study: Blood also held most thyroid clonotypes expanded above 0.001 frequency.

Germline CDR1 is SGHTA and CDR2 is FQGTGA. This CDR3 has 14 amino acids. RNA transcripts provided the template for amplifying TCR beta CDR3 regions. Second-round multiplex PCR followed a first-round RT-PCR using HTBI primers. Each CDR3 protein gets one entry after TCRdb re-called the multiplex PCR reads with MiXCR. The sample has 500,000 to 700,000 distinct CDR3 sequences, roughly 39% seen once. This clonotype has only one observation. Its antigen is unknown. A junction boundary mismatches the germline segment, possibly from a read error. Sequences were obtained from peripheral blood or thyroid tissue (not recorded which). V gene TRBV7-3 combines with J gene TRBJ1-1; the D is unclear. The sequence was obtained from an adult man with Graves' hyperthyroidism. CDR3 loop: CASSSKPGSTEALF. The DNA for the CDR3 is TGTGCCAGCAGCTCAAAACCGGGTAGCACTGAAGCTCTCTTT.